This T cell receptor (beta chain) was retrieved from a study of vaccination and CD4 T cells after COVID-19. Study summary: Stimuli were overlapping spike peptide pools of SARS-CoV-2 and three common cold coronaviruses (HCoV-NL63, HCoV-OC43, HCoV-229E).

Regarding the study as a whole: In convalescent patients, a median around 85% of reactive clones appeared only post-vaccination.

This clonotype was seen only once. Its antigen is not known. The CDR3 spans 15 residues. The trim removed 8 bases at V and 5 bases at J, leaving 10 bases unmatched. Germline V lookup: CDR1 ENHRY, CDR2 SYGVKD. The Oncomine TCR Beta short-read assay was applied to DNA of cultured CD4+ T cells. TCRdb re-called the PCR reads with MiXCR, one entry per CDR3 protein. This table has a few thousand distinct CDR3 sequences, 44% appearing once. Noted treatment: 10-day PBMC culture with coronavirus spike peptide pools or control peptides (ViraFEST assay). Those CD4+ T cells from the unexposed donor predate the COVID-19 pandemic (2011-2018). TCR sequencing followed the expansion of antigen-specific T cells with peptide pools in ViraFEST. Subject to cell availability, CD4+ T cells from unexposed donors were probed with SARS-CoV-2 S/N and four cold-coronavirus spikes.

The sequencing input was CD4+ T cells from blood, cultured in vitro. This clonotype was obtained from a human donor in good health. The rearrangement uses TRBV10-3 and TRBJ2-1; TRBD2 matches 9 bases. The DNA for the CDR3 is TGTGCCATCGGAAACGCGGGGGGGCCTGACAATGAGCAGTTCTTC. Encoded protein: CAIGNAGGPDNEQFF.